The TCR beta chain described here comes from a study of early T cells in non-severe SARS-CoV-2 infection. Study information: It was bulk RNA from unsorted whole blood that was sequenced, and the chains were unpaired. Findings of the study overall: VDJdb matches were skewed toward anti-spike CD8 T cell responses.

Trimming cost V 6 bases and J 7 bases, with 12 bases left between them. CDR3 size: 12 residues. Germline V CDR1 and CDR2: MNHEY, SVGEGT. This clonotype was detected only a few times. What it binds is unknown. Unique molecular identifier tags were affixed to discrete cDNA molecules. TCRdb re-called the 5' RACE reads through MiXCR, storing one row per CDR3 protein. This sample carries 70,000 to 80,000 distinct CDR3 sequences, 9.5% to 15% of them seen once, and the ten largest clones take roughly 2.5%. The source is an adult who was a healthcare worker with PCR-confirmed SARS-CoV-2 infection or an uninfected control (not recorded which). This specimen was whole blood, taken at baseline. The chain combines TRBV6-2 or TRBV6-3 with TRBJ2-5; the D gene is possibly TRBD1 (6 bases). The CDR3 region has the DNA TGTGCCAGCAGCAGGGGAGATGGGACCCAGTACTTC. It codes for CASSRGDGTQYF.